The 30 T cell receptor beta chains presented below share a single source sample, sequenced in a study of shared clonotypes between healthy human individuals. Here immunoSEQ multiplex PCR was the method, and the copy in TCRdb shows in-frame clones only, minus some. The table lists 2,100,000 or so clones, 90% to 96% of them singletons, with roughly 0.13% in the top ten. Source material: naive CD4+ T cells sorted from blood. Subset reported: CD45RA+ positively selected. The receptors derive from a man younger than 35 in good health.

This chain links TRBV4-1 with TRBJ2-2; D might be TRBD1 (5 bases). Germline assignment: CDR1 MGHRA and CDR2 YSYEKL. CDR3 length: 16 residues. Trimming stripped 1 base from V and 3 bases from J, with 12 bases between. The CDR3 region has the DNA TGCGCCAGCAGCCAAGGGCAGGGTGGGTACACCGGGGAGCTGTTTTTT. It encodes CASSQGQGGYTGELFF.

The J gene is TRBJ2-6, the V gene TRBV9, with D unresolved. Germline-derived CDR1 and CDR2 are SGDLS and YYNGEE. The CDR3 has 14 amino acids. V was cut by 0 bases and J by 4 bases, with 5 bases left in between. CDR3 residues: CASSVAPGANVLTF. DNA for the CDR3: TGTGCCAGCAGCGTAGCTCCCGGGGCCAACGTCCTGACTTTC.

This chain joins TRBV2 and TRBJ1-2, with no clear D. The CDR3 is 13 amino acids. From germline, CDR1 is SNHLY and CDR2 FYNNEI. Trimming took off 10 bases at V and 7 bases at J, with 19 bases between the two ends. Here the CDR3 DNA reads TGTGCCACCCGCTCCAACGGGGTGGGTGGCTACACCTTC. Translating gives CATRSNGVGGYTF.

CDR3 sequence: CASSYLGGPTDTQYF. The CDR3 DNA reads TGTGCCAGCAGTTACCTGGGAGGGCCTACAGATACGCAGTATTTT. The V and J genes are TRBV6-5 and TRBJ2-3; 7 bases align to TRBD2. Germline loops: CDR1 MNHEY, CDR2 SVGAGI. The CDR3 runs 15 residues. V lost 2 bases, J lost 3 bases, and 5 bases stayed unmatched.

Notes on this clone: This sample also contains other DNA sequences that code for the same CDR3. V gene TRBV5-1 combines with J gene TRBJ2-7; weak D call: TRBD2 (6 bases). This CDR3 has 15 amino acids. V was clipped by 0 bases and J by 4 bases, with 14 bases between them. Germline loops: CDR1 SGHRS, CDR2 YFSETQ. The CDR3 DNA reads as TGCGCCAGCAGCTTGGAGGCGGGACCTCCATACGAGCAGTACTTC. Its translation: CASSLEAGPPYEQYF.

With respect to this clone: Other DNA sequences from this sample encode an identical CDR3 as well. The chain combines TRBV18 with TRBJ2-5, with 10 bases matching TRBD2. With 6 bases clipped from V and 4 bases from J, the junction kept 5 bases outside the gene matches. Germline V lookup: CDR1 KGHSH, CDR2 LQKENI. CDR3 length: 14 residues. The CDR3 DNA reads TGTGCCAGCTCGCCGGGACTAGCGCCAGAGACCCAGTACTTC. It encodes CASSPGLAPETQYF. The whole variable domain, remainder taken from reference TRBV18 and TRBJ2-5, is NAGVMQNPRHLVRRRGQEARLRCSPMKGHSHVYWYRQLPEEGLKFMVYLQKENIIDESGMPKERFSAEFPKEGPSILRIQQVVRGDSAAYFCASSPGLAPETQYFGPGTRLLVL.

This clone was picked up one time. This rearrangement joins TRBV7-2 to TRBJ1-5; 9 bases line up with TRBD1. The CDR3 extends over 15 amino acids. The V gene's germline CDR1 is SGHTA and CDR2 FQGNSA. J lost 3 bases, V lost 5 bases, and 5 bases had no gene match. DNA of the CDR3: TGTGCCAGCAGCGCGGGACAGGGCAACAATCAGCCCCAGCATTTT. Translated: CASSAGQGNNQPQHF. The full variable domain, with the rest looked up from reference TRBV7-2 and TRBJ1-5, is GAGVSQSPSNKVTEKGKDVELRCDPISGHTALYWYRQSLGQGLEFLIYFQGNSAPDKSGLPSDRFSAERTGGSVSTLTIQRTQQEDSAVYLCASSAGQGNNQPQHFGDGTRLSIL.

In this sample, this clone turned up once. Additional DNA sequences in this sample encode the identical CDR3. This chain joins TRBV18 and TRBJ2-5, with D possibly being TRBD2 (5 bases). The CDR3 is 13 amino acids. Between the trimmed V and J ends, which lost 3 bases and 2 bases, there was a span of 7 bases. Germline V lookup: CDR1 KGHSH, CDR2 LQKENI. This chain's CDR3 is CASSPGRQETQYF. For the CDR3, the DNA is TGTGCCAGCTCACCGGGGAGACAAGAGACCCAGTACTTC.

The chain recombines TRBV7-8 with TRBJ2-2; the D is unclear. V was cut by 6 bases and J by 2 bases, with 1 base left in between. The CDR3 runs 11 residues. The germline V gene has CDR1 SGHVS and CDR2 FQNEAQ. CDR3 sequence: CASRNTGELFF. The CDR3 nucleotides read TGTGCCAGCAGAAACACCGGGGAGCTGTTTTTT.

The chain combines TRBV6-1 with TRBJ1-4, with TRBD1 matching over 12 bases. CDR1 is MNHNS, CDR2 SASEGT, per germline. The CDR3 contains 15 residues. V trimming: 4 bases; J trimming: 5 bases; junction bases outside the gene matches: 2. CDR3 DNA sequence: TGTGCCAGCAGTGCCGGGACAGGGGGCAATGAAAAACTGTTTTTT. Protein product: CASSAGTGGNEKLFF.

The chain recombines TRBV7-8 with TRBJ2-1; 13 bases fit TRBD2. CDR1 is SGHVS and CDR2 is FQNEAQ in the germline V gene. There are 14 residues in the CDR3. V lost 8 bases to trimming and J lost 11 bases; unmatched junction nucleotides: 9. In nucleotides, the CDR3 is TGTGCCAGCGCCAGTACTAGCGGGGGGGCCCAGCAGTTCTTC. This codes for CASASTSGGAQQFF.

In its sample, this clone was seen once. This chain links TRBV19 with TRBJ1-5, with D uncertain. The ends were cut back, 8 bases at V and 0 bases at J, with 5 bases in the middle. The CDR3 totals 12 residues. Germline assignment: CDR1 LNHDA and CDR2 SQIVND (reference sequence). CDR3 sequence reads: CASSYSNQPQHF. The CDR3 DNA sequence: TGTGCCAGTTCGTATAGCAATCAGCCCCAGCATTTT.

The V and J genes are TRBV30 and TRBJ2-1, with TRBD2 as a possible D gene (6 bases). The CDR3 is made up of 14 amino acids. From germline, CDR1 is GTSNPN and CDR2 SVGIG (reference sequence). The V and J ends lost 1 base and 1 base respectively, with 8 bases between them. CDR3 amino acids: CAWSDGTSYNEQFF. In DNA form, the CDR3 reads TGTGCCTGGAGTGATGGGACTTCCTACAATGAGCAGTTCTTC. Full variable domain (missing parts from reference TRBV30 and TRBJ2-1): SQTIHQWPATLVQPVGSPLSLECTVEGTSNPNLYWYRQAAGRGLQLLFYSVGIGQISSEVPQNLSASRPQDRQFILSSKKLLLSDSGFYLCAWSDGTSYNEQFFGPGTRLTVL.

With respect to this clone: Within the sample, other DNA sequences also encode this same CDR3. The rearrangement joins TRBV6-5 to TRBJ1-1; D not resolved. The V end was cut by 6 bases, the J end by 1 base, with 9 bases between. The germline V gene has CDR1 MNHEY and CDR2 SVGAGI. The CDR3 extends over 13 amino acids. The CDR3 region has the DNA TGTGCCAGCAGCAGACCAGGGAACACTGAAGCTTTCTTT. Translating it yields CASSRPGNTEAFF.

This rearrangement joins TRBV5-1 to TRBJ2-5; D possibly matches TRBD1 or TRBD2 (7 bases each). CDR1 SGHRS and CDR2 YFSETQ come from the germline V gene. Trimming stripped 4 bases from V and 4 bases from J, with 20 bases between. The CDR3 consists of 16 residues. The CDR3: CASSLSDRTGGETQYF. DNA of the CDR3: TGCGCCAGCAGCCTCTCGGACAGGACGGGAGGAGAGACCCAGTACTTC.

This chain links TRBV9 with TRBJ2-2; D unclear. This CDR3 comprises 13 residues. V lost 3 bases to trimming and J lost 8 bases, with 11 bases between them. Germline V gene lookup returns CDR1 SGDLS and CDR2 YYNGEE. The CDR3 sequence: CASSATLGGELFF. The DNA of the CDR3 is TGTGCCAGCAGCGCAACCTTGGGGGGGGAGCTGTTTTTT.

This CDR3 reads CSVAVVEKNIQYF. In DNA form, the CDR3 reads TGCAGCGTTGCGGTGGTGGAGAAAAACATTCAGTACTTC. V usage is TRBV29-1 and J usage is TRBJ2-4; D call uncertain. Trimming took 4 bases from V and 4 from J, leaving 11 bases between them. This CDR3 is 13 amino acids long. CDR1 is SQVTM and CDR2 is ANQGSEA in the germline V gene.

The chain has TRBV18 and TRBJ1-2; D gene unclear. V was shortened by 3 bases and J by 7 bases, with 12 bases between the two germline ends. This CDR3 has 13 residues. From germline, CDR1 is KGHSH and CDR2 LQKENI. Here the CDR3 DNA reads TGTGCCAGCTCACCCGTGTCCTTGGGTGGCTACACCTTC. Protein sequence: CASSPVSLGGYTF.

The rearrangement links TRBV29-1 to TRBJ2-7; tentatively, D is TRBD1 (7 bases). The ends were cut back, 4 bases at V and 4 bases at J, with 20 bases in the middle. The germline gives CDR1 SQVTM, CDR2 ANQGSEA. The CDR3 is 15 amino acids. Here the CDR3 DNA reads TGCAGCGTTGCGGCAGGCGCAGGGGGGCGTTACGAGCAGTACTTC. Its protein is CSVAAGAGGRYEQYF.

The chain couples TRBV6-5 to TRBJ2-7, with 7 bases that match TRBD1. V lost 5 bases, J lost 5 bases, and 9 bases stayed unmatched. CDR1 is MNHEY, CDR2 SVGAGI, per germline. This CDR3 is built from 14 residues. CDR3 DNA: TGTGCCAGCAGTCCAAGGACAGGCTTCAACGAGCAGTACTTC. It codes for CASSPRTGFNEQYF.

This chain uses TRBV6-1 with TRBJ1-6; TRBD1 matches at 7 bases. The junction had 8 bases not matched to a gene; V was cut back by 2 bases and J by 7 bases. From germline, CDR1 is MNHNS and CDR2 SASEGT. The CDR3 covers 16 residues. In DNA form, the CDR3 reads TGTGCCAGCAGTGAAATGAGGGGGCGACAAAATTCACCCCTCCACTTT. Residues: CASSEMRGRQNSPLHF.

The V gene is TRBV10-3, the J gene TRBJ2-2, with 8 bases fitting TRBD1. Trimming removed 5 bases from V and 2 bases from J; junction bases left unmatched: 4. Germline V gives CDR1 ENHRY, CDR2 SYGVKD. The CDR3 is 15 residues long. The DNA of the CDR3 is TGTGCCATCAGTACCGGGACAGGTAACACCGGGGAGCTGTTTTTT. It is translated as CAISTGTGNTGELFF.

In the case of this clone: Other DNA sequences in this specimen translate into the identical CDR3. The chain combines TRBV6-1 with TRBJ2-7, with a weak D call TRBD1 (6 bases). Trimming took off 4 bases at V and 4 bases at J, with 8 bases between the two ends. The CDR3 length is 12 residues. Germline CDR1 and CDR2: MNHNS and SASEGT. CDR3 nucleotide sequence: TGTGCCAGCAGTGCAAGGGGGTACGAGCAGTACTTC. Translating gives CASSARGYEQYF.

V is TRBV7-2 and J is TRBJ1-3; D unclear. Germline V gives CDR1 SGHTA, CDR2 FQGNSA. CDR3 length equals 13 residues. V dropped 5 bases and J dropped 0 bases, with 5 bases sitting between them. CDR3 loop: CASSQFSGNTIYF. The CDR3 coding sequence is TGTGCCAGCAGCCAATTCTCTGGAAACACCATATATTTT. The full variable domain, with the rest looked up from reference TRBV7-2 and TRBJ1-3, is GAGVSQSPSNKVTEKGKDVELRCDPISGHTALYWYRQSLGQGLEFLIYFQGNSAPDKSGLPSDRFSAERTGGSVSTLTIQRTQQEDSAVYLCASSQFSGNTIYFGEGSWLTVV.

The rearrangement joins TRBV18 to TRBJ2-7; D is perhaps TRBD1 or TRBD2 (5 bases each). V was cut by 4 bases and J by 2 bases, with 15 bases left in between. CDR1 is KGHSH, CDR2 LQKENI, per germline. This CDR3 is 15 amino acids long. CDR3 DNA: TGTGCCAGCTCACACGGGACCGAGCACCCCTACGAGCAGTACTTC. Protein sequence: CASSHGTEHPYEQYF.

A remark on this clone: The same CDR3 can be traced to other DNA sequences in this sample. The rearrangement links TRBV6-5 to TRBJ2-5; D tentatively fits TRBD1 or TRBD2 (6 bases each). This CDR3 is 14 amino acids long. Per the germline V gene, CDR1 is MNHEY and CDR2 is SVGAGI. V gave up 0 bases and J gave up 5 bases, with 10 bases separating them. The CDR3 region is CASSYSTGGETQYF. The CDR3 coding sequence is TGTGCCAGCAGTTACTCGACAGGAGGGGAGACCCAGTACTTC.

J is TRBJ2-1 and V is TRBV30; TRBD2 matches at 9 bases. Losses at the gene ends were 3 bases for V and 9 bases for J; bases not matched to a gene: 15. Per the germline V gene, CDR1 is GTSNPN and CDR2 is SVGIG (reference sequence). CDR3 length: 16 residues. CDR3 residues: CAWRPLFVAGDREQFF. The CDR3 DNA is TGTGCCTGGAGGCCCCTTTTCGTAGCGGGAGATCGTGAGCAGTTCTTC.

The chain links TRBV2 to TRBJ2-1; D not resolved. Germline values: CDR1 SNHLY, CDR2 FYNNEI. The ends were cut back, 4 bases at V and 5 bases at J, with 9 bases in the middle. The CDR3 is 13 amino acids. The CDR3 region has the DNA TGTGCCAGCAGTGTAGAAAGAGACAATGAGCAGTTCTTC. Protein product: CASSVERDNEQFF.

The V and J genes are TRBV7-2 and TRBJ2-1; the D is unclear. The V gene's germline CDR1 is SGHTA and CDR2 FQGNSA. V lost 0 bases to trimming and J lost 4 bases, with 4 bases between them. The CDR3 runs to 13 residues. CDR3 nucleotide sequence: TGTGCCAGCAGCTTAGCGGAGTACAATGAGCAGTTCTTC. It yields the protein CASSLAEYNEQFF. Together with reference TRBV7-2 and TRBJ2-1, the CDR3 gives the full variable domain: GAGVSQSPSNKVTEKGKDVELRCDPISGHTALYWYRQSLGQGLEFLIYFQGNSAPDKSGLPSDRFSAERTGGSVSTLTIQRTQQEDSAVYLCASSLAEYNEQFFGPGTRLTVL.

The rearrangement uses TRBV6-5 and TRBJ2-7; D is undetermined. This CDR3 is built from 12 residues. Germline V gene data show CDR1 as MNHEY and CDR2 as SVGAGI. V lost 7 bases to trimming and J lost 2 bases, with 9 bases between them. The CDR3 DNA reads TGTGCCAGCATCTCGACGGCCTACGAGCAGTACTTC. This codes for CASISTAYEQYF.